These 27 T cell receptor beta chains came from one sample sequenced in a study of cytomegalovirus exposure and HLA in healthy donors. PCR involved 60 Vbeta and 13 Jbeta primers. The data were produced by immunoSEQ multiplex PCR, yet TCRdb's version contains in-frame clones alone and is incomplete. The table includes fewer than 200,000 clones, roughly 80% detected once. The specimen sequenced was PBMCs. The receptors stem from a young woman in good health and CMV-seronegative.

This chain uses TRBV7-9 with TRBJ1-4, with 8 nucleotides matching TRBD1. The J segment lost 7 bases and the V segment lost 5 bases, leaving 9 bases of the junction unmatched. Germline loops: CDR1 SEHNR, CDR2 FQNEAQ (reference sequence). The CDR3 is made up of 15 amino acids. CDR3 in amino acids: CASSGYRGGGEKLFF. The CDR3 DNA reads TGTGCCAGCAGCGGCTACAGGGGGGGAGGTGAAAAACTGTTTTTT.

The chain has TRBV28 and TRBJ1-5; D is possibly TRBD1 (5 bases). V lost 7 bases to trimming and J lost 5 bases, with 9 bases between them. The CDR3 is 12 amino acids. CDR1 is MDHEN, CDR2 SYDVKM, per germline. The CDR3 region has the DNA TGTGCCAGCACCCAGGGATATCAGCCCCAGCATTTT. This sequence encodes CASTQGYQPQHF.

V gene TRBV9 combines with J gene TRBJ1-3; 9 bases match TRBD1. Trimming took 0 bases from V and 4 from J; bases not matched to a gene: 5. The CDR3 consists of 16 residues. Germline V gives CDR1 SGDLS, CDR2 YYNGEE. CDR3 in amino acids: CASSVGGQGLGNTIYF. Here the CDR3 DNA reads TGTGCCAGCAGCGTAGGGGGACAGGGCCTCGGAAACACCATATATTTT. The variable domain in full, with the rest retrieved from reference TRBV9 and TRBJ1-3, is DSGVTQTPKHLITATGQRVTLRCSPRSGDLSVYWYQQSLDQGLQFLIQYYNGEERAKGNILERFSAQQFPDLHSELNLSSLELGDSALYFCASSVGGQGLGNTIYFGEGSWLTVV.

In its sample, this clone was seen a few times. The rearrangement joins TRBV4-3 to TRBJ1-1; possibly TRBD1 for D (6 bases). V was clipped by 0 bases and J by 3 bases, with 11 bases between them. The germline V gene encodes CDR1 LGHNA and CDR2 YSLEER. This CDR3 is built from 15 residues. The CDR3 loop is CASSQDGTSHTEAFF. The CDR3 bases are TGCGCCAGCAGCCAAGACGGGACAAGTCACACTGAAGCTTTCTTT.

The DNA of the CDR3 is TGTGCCAGCAGCCCGGGAGCCTCCTACGAGCAGTACGTC. It translates to CASSPGASYEQYV. The chain couples TRBV25-1 to TRBJ2-7; tentative D call: TRBD2 (6 bases). The CDR3 has 13 amino acids. The V and J ends lost 6 bases and 0 bases respectively, with 9 bases between them. Germline CDR1 and CDR2: MGHDK and SYGVNS.

Here the CDR3 DNA reads TGTGCCAGCAGCCCCAGGACAGGAGGCACAGATACGCAGTATTTT. Residues: CASSPRTGGTDTQYF. The gene calls are TRBV27 and TRBJ2-3; 7 bases are a match to TRBD1. The CDR3 spans 15 residues. CDR1 and CDR2 from the germline V gene are MNHEY and SMNVEV (reference sequence). V dropped 6 bases and J dropped 1; count of bases not matched to a gene: 7.

CDR3 bases: TGTGCCAGCAGCTTTACAGACAGGGCAAGAGCCGGAAACACCATATATTTT. This translates into CASSFTDRARAGNTIYF. The chain has TRBV7-2 and TRBJ1-3, with 7 bases lining up with TRBD1. The CDR3 spans 17 residues. Trimming removed 3 bases from V and 4 bases from J; junction bases left unmatched: 12. Germline V gene sequence: CDR1 SGHTA, CDR2 FQGNSA. The full variable domain, rest sourced from reference TRBV7-2 and TRBJ1-3, is GAGVSQSPSNKVTEKGKDVELRCDPISGHTALYWYRQSLGQGLEFLIYFQGNSAPDKSGLPSDRFSAERTGGSVSTLTIQRTQQEDSAVYLCASSFTDRARAGNTIYFGEGSWLTVV.

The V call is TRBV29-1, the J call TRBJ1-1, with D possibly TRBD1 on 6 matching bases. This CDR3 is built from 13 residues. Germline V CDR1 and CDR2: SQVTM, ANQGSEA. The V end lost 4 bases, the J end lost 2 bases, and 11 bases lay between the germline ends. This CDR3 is CSVGRTDNTEAFF. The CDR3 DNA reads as TGCAGCGTTGGCCGGACAGACAACACTGAAGCTTTCTTT.

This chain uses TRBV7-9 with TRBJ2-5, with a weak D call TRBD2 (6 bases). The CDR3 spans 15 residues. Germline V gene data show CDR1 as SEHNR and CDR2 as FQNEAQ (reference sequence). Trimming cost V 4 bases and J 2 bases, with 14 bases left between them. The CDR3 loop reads CASSYGVGGQETQYF. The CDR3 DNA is TGTGCCAGCAGCTATGGGGTGGGGGGTCAAGAGACCCAGTACTTC.

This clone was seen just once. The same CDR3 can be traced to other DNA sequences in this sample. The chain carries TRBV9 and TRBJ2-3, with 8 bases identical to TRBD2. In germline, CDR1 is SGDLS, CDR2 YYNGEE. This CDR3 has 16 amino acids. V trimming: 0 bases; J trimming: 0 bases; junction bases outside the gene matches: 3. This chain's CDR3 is CASSVGTSGSTDTQYF. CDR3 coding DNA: TGTGCCAGCAGCGTAGGAACTAGCGGCAGCACAGATACGCAGTATTTT. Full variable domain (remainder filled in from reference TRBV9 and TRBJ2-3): DSGVTQTPKHLITATGQRVTLRCSPRSGDLSVYWYQQSLDQGLQFLIQYYNGEERAKGNILERFSAQQFPDLHSELNLSSLELGDSALYFCASSVGTSGSTDTQYFGPGTRLTVL.

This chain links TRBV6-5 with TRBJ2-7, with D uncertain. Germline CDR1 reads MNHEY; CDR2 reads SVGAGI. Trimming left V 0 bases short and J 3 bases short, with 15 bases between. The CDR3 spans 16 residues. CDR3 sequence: CASSYSSLSVSYEQYF. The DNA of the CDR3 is TGTGCCAGCAGTTACTCATCTCTGTCGGTGAGCTACGAGCAGTACTTC.

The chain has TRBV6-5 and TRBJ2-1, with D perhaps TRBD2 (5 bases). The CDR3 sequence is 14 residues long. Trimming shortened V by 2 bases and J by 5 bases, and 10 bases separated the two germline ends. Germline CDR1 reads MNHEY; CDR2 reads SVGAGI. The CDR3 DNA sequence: TGTGCCAGCAGTTACCGGGGATATAACAATGAGCAGTTCTTC. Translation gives CASSYRGYNNEQFF.

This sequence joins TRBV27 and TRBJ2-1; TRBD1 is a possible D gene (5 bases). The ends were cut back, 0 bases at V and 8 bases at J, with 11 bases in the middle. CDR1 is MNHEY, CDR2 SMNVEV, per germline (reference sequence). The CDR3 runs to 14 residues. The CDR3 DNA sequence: TGTGCCAGCAGTTTATCGTTAGGGGTGGATGAGCAGTTCTTC. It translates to CASSLSLGVDEQFF.

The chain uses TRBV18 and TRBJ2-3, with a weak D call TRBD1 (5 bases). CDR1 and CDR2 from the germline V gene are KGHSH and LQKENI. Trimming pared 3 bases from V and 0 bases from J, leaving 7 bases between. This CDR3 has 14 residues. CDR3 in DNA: TGTGCCAGCTCACCCCAGGGTAGCACAGATACGCAGTATTTT. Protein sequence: CASSPQGSTDTQYF.

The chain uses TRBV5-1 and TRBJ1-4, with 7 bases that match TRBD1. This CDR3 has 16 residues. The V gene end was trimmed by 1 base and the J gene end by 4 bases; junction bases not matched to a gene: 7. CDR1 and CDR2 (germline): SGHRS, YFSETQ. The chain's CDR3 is CASSLLFRDSNEKLFF. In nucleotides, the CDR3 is TGCGCCAGCAGCTTGCTATTTAGGGACAGTAATGAAAAACTGTTTTTT.

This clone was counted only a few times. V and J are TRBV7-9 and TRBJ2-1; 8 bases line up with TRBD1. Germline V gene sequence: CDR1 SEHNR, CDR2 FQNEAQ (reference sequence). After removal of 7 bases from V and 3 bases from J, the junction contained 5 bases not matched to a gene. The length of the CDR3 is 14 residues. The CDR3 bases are TGTGCCAGCAAACCCGGGACAGGCTACAATGAGCAGTTCTTC. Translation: CASKPGTGYNEQFF.

The CDR3, as DNA: TGTGCCAGCAGTCGTCAGGGGGCGGGGCGCTCCTACGAGCAGTACTTC. Amino acid sequence: CASSRQGAGRSYEQYF. V gene TRBV7-2 combines with J gene TRBJ2-7; 8 bases are shared with TRBD1. Trimming took 6 bases from V and 0 from J; bases not matched to a gene: 10. The CDR3 has 16 amino acids. The germline V gene has CDR1 SGHTA and CDR2 FQGNSA.

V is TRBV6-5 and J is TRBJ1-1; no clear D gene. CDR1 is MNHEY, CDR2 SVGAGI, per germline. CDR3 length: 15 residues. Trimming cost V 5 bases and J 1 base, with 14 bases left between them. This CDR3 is CASSHIALTNTEAFF. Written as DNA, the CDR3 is TGTGCCAGCAGTCATATAGCTTTGACGAACACTGAAGCTTTCTTT.

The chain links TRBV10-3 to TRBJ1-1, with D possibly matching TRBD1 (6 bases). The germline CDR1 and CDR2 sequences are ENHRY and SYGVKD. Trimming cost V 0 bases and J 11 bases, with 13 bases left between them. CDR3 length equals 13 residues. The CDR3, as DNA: TGTGCCATCAGTGAGTCGCAGGGGTTGGAGGCTTTCTTT. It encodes CAISESQGLEAFF.

The CDR3 region is CASSFVERSGNTIYF. In nucleotides, the CDR3 is TGTGCCAGCAGCTTCGTTGAGCGCTCTGGAAACACCATATATTTT. The chain recombines TRBV7-9 with TRBJ1-3; D remains unclear. Trimming stripped 3 bases from V and 0 bases from J, with 9 bases between. Germline V CDR1 and CDR2: SEHNR, FQNEAQ (reference sequence). CDR3 length equals 15 residues.

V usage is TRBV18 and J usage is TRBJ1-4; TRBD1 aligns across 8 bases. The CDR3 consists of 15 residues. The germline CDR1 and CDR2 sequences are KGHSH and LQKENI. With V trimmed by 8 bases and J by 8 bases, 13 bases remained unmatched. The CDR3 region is CASTGATGGREKLFF. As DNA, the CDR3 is TGTGCCAGCACCGGAGCCACAGGGGGGAGAGAAAAACTGTTTTTT. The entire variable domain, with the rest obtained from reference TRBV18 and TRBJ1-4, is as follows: NAGVMQNPRHLVRRRGQEARLRCSPMKGHSHVYWYRQLPEEGLKFMVYLQKENIIDESGMPKERFSAEFPKEGPSILRIQQVVRGDSAAYFCASTGATGGREKLFFGSGTQLSVL.

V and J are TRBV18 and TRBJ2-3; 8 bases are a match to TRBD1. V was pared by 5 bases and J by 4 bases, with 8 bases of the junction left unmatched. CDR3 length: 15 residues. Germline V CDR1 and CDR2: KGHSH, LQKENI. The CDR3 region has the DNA TGTGCCAGCTCATCGGACAGGGTTAGTGCAGATACGCAGTATTTT. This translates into CASSSDRVSADTQYF.

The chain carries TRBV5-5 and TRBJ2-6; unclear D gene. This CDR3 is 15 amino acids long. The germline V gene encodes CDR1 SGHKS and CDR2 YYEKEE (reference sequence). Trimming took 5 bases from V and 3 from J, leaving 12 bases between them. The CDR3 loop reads CASSRTNVGANVLTF. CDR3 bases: TGTGCCAGCAGTCGCACTAATGTTGGGGCCAACGTCCTGACTTTC.

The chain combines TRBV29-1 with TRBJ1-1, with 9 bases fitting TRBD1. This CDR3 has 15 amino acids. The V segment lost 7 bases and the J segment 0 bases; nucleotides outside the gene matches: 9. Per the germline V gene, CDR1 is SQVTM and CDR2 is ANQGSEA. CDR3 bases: TGCAGCGGTAGACAGGGGGGTCTTCTGAACACTGAAGCTTTCTTT. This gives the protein CSGRQGGLLNTEAFF.

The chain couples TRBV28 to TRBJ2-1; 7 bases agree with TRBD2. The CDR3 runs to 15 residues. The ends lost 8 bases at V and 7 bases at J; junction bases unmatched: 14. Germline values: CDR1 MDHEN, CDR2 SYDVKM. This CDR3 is CASEKTSFSGNEQFF. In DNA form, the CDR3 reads TGTGCCAGCGAAAAGACTAGCTTTTCTGGGAATGAGCAGTTCTTC.

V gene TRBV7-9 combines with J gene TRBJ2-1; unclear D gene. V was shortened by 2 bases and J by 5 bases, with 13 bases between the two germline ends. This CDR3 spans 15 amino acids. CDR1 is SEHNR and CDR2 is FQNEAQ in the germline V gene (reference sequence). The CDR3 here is CASSLSVAANNEQFF. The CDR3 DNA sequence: TGTGCCAGCAGCTTATCGGTAGCAGCAAACAATGAGCAGTTCTTC.

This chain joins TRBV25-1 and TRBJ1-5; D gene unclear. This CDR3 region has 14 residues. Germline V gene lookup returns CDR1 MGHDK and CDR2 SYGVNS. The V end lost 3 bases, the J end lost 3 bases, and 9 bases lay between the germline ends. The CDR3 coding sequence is TGTGCCAGCAGTGATCCGGGAGACAATCAGCCCCAGCATTTT. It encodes CASSDPGDNQPQHF. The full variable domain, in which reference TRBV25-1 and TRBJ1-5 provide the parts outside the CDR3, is EADIYQTPRYLVIGTGKKITLECSQTMGHDKMYWYQQDPGMELHLIHYSYGVNSTEKGDLSSESTVSRIRTEHFPLTLESARPSHTSQYLCASSDPGDNQPQHFGDGTRLSIL.